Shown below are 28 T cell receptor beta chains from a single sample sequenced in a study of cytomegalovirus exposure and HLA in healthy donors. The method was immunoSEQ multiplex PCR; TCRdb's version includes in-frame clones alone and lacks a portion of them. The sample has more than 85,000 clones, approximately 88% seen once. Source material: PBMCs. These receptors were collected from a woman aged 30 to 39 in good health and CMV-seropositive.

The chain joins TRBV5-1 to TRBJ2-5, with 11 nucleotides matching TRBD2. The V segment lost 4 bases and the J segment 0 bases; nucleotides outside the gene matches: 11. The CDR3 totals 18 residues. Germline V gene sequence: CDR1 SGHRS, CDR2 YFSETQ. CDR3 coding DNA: TGCGCCAGCAGCATAAGACTAGCGGGGCCAAACTACCAAGAGACCCAGTACTTC. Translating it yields CASSIRLAGPNYQETQYF. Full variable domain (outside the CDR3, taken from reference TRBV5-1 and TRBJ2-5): KAGVTQTPRYLIKTRGQQVTLSCSPISGHRSVSWYQQTPGQGLQFLFEYFSETQRNKGNFPGRFSGRQFSNSRSEMNVSTLELGDSALYLCASSIRLAGPNYQETQYFGPGTRLLVL.

CDR3 sequence reads: CASNPGTGVYNEQFF. In DNA form, the CDR3 reads TGTGCCAGCAATCCCGGGACAGGGGTCTACAATGAGCAGTTCTTC. The gene calls are TRBV28 and TRBJ2-1; 10 bases match TRBD1. The CDR3 has 15 amino acids. The V and J ends lost 7 bases and 3 bases, in that order; junction bases with no gene match: 6. Germline V CDR1 and CDR2: MDHEN, SYDVKM.

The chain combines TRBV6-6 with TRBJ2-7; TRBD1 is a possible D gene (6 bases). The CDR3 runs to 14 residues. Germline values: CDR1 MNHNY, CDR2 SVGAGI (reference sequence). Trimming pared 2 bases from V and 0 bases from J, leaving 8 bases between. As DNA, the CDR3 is TGTGCCAGCAGTTACACGGACAGCTCCTACGAGCAGTACTTC. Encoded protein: CASSYTDSSYEQYF.

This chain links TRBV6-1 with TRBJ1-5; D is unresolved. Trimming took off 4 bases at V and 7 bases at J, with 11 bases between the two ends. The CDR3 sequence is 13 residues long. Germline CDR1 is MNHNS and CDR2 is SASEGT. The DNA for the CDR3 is TGTGCCAGCAGTGTTGTGGAGGGCCAGCCCCAGCATTTT. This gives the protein CASSVVEGQPQHF.

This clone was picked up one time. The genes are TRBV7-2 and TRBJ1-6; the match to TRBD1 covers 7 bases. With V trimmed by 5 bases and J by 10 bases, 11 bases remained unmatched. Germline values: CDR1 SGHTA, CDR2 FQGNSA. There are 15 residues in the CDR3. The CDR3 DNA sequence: TGTGCCAGCAGCGACACGACAGGGCCTAACTCACCCCTCCACTTT. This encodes CASSDTTGPNSPLHF.

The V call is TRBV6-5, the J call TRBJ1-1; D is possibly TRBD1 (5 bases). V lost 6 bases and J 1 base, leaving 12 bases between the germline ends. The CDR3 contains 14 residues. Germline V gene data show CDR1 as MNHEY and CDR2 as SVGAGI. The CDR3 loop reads CASSRGHPNTEAFF. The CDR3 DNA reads TGTGCCAGCAGCCGCGGACACCCGAACACTGAAGCTTTCTTT.

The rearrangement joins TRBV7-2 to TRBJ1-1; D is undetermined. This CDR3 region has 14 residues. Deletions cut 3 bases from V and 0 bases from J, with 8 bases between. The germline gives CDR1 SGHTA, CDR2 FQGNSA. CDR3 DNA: TGTGCCAGCAGCTTTGCCGGGATGAACACTGAAGCTTTCTTT. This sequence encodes CASSFAGMNTEAFF.

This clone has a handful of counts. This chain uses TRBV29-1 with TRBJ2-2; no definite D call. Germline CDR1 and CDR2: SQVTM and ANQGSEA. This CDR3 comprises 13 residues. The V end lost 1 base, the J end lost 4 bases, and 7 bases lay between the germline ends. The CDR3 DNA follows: TGCAGCGTTGAAGTCACGGTCACCGGGGAGCTGTTTTTT. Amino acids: CSVEVTVTGELFF.

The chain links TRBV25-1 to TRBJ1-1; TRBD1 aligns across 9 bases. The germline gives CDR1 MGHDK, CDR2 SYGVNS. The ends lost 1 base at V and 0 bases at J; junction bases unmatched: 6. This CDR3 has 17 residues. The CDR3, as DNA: TGTGCCAGCAGTGAATGGGGGACAGGGCCCATGAACACTGAAGCTTTCTTT. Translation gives CASSEWGTGPMNTEAFF.

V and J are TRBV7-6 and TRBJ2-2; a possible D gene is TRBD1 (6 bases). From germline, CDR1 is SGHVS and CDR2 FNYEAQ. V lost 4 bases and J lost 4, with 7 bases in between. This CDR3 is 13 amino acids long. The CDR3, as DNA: TGTGCCAGCAGCTCAGGGGCCACCGGGGAGCTGTTTTTT. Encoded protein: CASSSGATGELFF.

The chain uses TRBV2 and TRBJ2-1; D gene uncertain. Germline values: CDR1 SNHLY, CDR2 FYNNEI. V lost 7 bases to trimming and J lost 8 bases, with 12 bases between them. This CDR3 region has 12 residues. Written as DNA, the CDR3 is TGTGCCAGCAAGCTGGGTCGGGATGAGCAGTTCTTC. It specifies CASKLGRDEQFF.

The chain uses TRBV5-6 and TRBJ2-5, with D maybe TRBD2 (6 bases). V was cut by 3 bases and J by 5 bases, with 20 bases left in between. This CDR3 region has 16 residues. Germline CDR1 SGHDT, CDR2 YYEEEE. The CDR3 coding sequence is TGTGCCAGCAGCTCTCCCTTACTATCCCGGGGGGAGACCCAGTACTTC. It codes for CASSSPLLSRGETQYF.

The CDR3 DNA reads TGTGCCAGCAGTTCTCTCGGACAGGTTGGGAATCAGCCCCAGCATTTT. Its translation is CASSSLGQVGNQPQHF. This sequence joins TRBV27 and TRBJ1-5; TRBD1 aligns across 7 bases. The CDR3 totals 16 residues. Germline lookup yields CDR1 MNHEY and CDR2 SMNVEV (reference sequence). V lost 4 bases to trimming and J lost 4 bases; unmatched junction nucleotides: 10.

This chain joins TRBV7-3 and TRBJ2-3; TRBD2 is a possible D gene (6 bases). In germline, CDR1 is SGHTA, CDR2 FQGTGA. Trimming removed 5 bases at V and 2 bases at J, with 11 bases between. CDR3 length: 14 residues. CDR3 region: CASSPGLNTDTQYF. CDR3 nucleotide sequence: TGTGCCAGCAGCCCGGGACTGAACACAGATACGCAGTATTTT.

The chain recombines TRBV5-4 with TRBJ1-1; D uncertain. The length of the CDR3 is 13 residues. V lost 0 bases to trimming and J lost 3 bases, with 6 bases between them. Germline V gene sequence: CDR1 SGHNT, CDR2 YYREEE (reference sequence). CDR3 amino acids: CASSLEADTEAFF. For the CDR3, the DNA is TGTGCCAGCAGCTTGGAAGCGGACACTGAAGCTTTCTTT.

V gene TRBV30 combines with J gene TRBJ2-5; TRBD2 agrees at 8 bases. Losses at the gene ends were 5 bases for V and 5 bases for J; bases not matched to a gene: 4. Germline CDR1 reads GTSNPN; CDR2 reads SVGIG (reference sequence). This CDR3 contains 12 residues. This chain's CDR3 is CAWQRGRETQYF. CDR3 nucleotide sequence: TGTGCCTGGCAGCGGGGGCGGGAGACCCAGTACTTC.

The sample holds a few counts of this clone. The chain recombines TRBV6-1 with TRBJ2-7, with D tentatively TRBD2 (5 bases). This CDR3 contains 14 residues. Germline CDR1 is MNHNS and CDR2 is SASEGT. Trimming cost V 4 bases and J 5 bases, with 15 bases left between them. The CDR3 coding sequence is TGTGCCAGCAGTGGCGTAGGGAGATCCCACGAGCAGTACTTC. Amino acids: CASSGVGRSHEQYF.

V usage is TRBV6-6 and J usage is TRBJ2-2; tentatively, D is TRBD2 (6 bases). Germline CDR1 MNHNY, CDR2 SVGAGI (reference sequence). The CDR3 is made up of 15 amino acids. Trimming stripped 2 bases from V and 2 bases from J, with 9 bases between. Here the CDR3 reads CASSYRGANTGELFF. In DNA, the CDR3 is TGTGCCAGCAGTTACCGCGGGGCTAACACCGGGGAGCTGTTTTTT.

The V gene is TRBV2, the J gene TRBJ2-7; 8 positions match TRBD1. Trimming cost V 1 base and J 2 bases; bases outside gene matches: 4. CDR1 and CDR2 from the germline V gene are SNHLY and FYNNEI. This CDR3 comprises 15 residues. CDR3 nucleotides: TGTGCCAGCAGTGAAGAGACGGGACAGGCCTACGAGCAGTACTTC. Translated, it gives CASSEETGQAYEQYF.

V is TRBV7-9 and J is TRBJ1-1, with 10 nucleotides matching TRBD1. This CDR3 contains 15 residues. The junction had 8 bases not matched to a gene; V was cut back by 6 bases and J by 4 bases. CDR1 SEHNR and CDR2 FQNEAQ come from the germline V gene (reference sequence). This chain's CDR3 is CASRLDRGHLTEAFF. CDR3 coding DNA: TGTGCCAGCAGACTCGACAGGGGGCATCTCACTGAAGCTTTCTTT.

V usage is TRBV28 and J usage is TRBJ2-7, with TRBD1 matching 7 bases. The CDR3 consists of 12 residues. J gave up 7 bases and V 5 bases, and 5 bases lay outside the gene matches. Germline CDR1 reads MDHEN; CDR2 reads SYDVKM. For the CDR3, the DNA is TGTGCCAGCAGTCACGACAGGGTTGAGCAGTACTTC. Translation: CASSHDRVEQYF.

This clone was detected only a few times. The CDR3 loop is CASTGTGSAQHF. In DNA, the CDR3 is TGTGCCAGCACCGGGACAGGTTCAGCCCAGCATTTT. The gene calls are TRBV2 and TRBJ1-5, with TRBD1 matching 8 bases. This CDR3 is 12 amino acids long. From germline, CDR1 is SNHLY and CDR2 FYNNEI. V lost 7 bases and J lost 11; bases outside the gene matches: 7.

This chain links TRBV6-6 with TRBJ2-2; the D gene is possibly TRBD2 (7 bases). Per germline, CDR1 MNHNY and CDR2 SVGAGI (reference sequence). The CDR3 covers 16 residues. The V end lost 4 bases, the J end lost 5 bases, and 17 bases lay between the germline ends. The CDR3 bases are TGTGCCAGCAGTTCCCGGGGGGCGGAAAGGACCGGGGAGCTGTTTTTT. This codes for CASSSRGAERTGELFF.

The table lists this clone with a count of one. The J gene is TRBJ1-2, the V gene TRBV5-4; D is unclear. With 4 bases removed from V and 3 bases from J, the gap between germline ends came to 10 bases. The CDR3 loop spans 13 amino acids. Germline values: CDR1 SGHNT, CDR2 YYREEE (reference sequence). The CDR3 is CASSEAADYGYTF. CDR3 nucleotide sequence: TGTGCCAGCAGCGAGGCGGCGGACTATGGCTACACCTTC.

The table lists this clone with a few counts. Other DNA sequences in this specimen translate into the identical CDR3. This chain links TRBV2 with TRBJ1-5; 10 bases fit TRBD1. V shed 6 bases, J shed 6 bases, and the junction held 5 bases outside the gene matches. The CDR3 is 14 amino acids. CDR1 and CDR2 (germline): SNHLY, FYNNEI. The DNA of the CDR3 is TGTGCCAGCAGACCGACAGGGGGCAGTCAGCCCCAGCATTTT. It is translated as CASRPTGGSQPQHF.

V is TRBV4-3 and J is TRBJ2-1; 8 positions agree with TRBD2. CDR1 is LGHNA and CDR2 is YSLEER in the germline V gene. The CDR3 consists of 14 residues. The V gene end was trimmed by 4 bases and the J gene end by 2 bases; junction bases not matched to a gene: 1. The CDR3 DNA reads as TGCGCCAGCAGCCGGGGACTAGCCTACAATGAGCAGTTCTTC. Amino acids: CASSRGLAYNEQFF.

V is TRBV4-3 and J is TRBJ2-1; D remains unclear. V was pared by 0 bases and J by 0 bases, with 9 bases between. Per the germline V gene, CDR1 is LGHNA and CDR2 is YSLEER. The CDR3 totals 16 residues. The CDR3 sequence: CASSQEVGGSYNEQFF. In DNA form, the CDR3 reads TGCGCCAGCAGCCAAGAAGTCGGCGGCTCCTACAATGAGCAGTTCTTC.

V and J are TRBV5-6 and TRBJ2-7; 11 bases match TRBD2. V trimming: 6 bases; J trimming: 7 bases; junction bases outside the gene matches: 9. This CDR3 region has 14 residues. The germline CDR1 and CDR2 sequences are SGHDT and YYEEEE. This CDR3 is CASKLLAGVEEQYF. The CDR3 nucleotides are TGTGCCAGCAAACTACTAGCGGGAGTAGAAGAGCAGTACTTC.